The 22 T cell receptor beta chains below all came from one sample that was sequenced in a study of blood T cell repertoires in COVID-19. Repertoires were generated with immunoSEQ multiplex PCR, while TCRdb's copy carries only in-frame clones and drops some. The sample includes about 230,000 clones, around 80% of them seen just once. Sequencing was done on a sample of peripheral blood. These receptors all stem from a man aged 35 to 55 with acute or convalescent COVID-19.

V is TRBV5-4 and J is TRBJ1-5; 8 bases match TRBD1. V gave up 3 bases and J gave up 4 bases; unmatched junction bases: 6. The CDR3 is 15 amino acids. Germline-derived CDR1 and CDR2 are SGHNT and YYREEE (reference sequence). The CDR3 is CASSWGGQDNQPQHF. The CDR3 region has the DNA TGTGCCAGCAGCTGGGGGGGACAGGATAATCAGCCCCAGCATTTT.

The chain joins TRBV5-6 to TRBJ2-7, with D possibly being TRBD1 (5 bases). CDR3 length equals 12 residues. Germline lookup yields CDR1 SGHDT and CDR2 YYEEEE. The V end was cut by 3 bases, the J end by 5 bases, with 9 bases between. This chain's CDR3 is CASSWGPDEQYF. The CDR3 DNA reads as TGTGCCAGCAGCTGGGGCCCCGACGAGCAGTACTTC.

Notes on this clone: Other DNA sequences in this specimen translate into the identical CDR3. The J gene is TRBJ2-7, the V gene TRBV6-5; the match to TRBD1 covers 7 bases. The germline V gene has CDR1 MNHEY and CDR2 SVGAGI. The CDR3 sequence is 15 residues long. The V segment lost 6 bases and the J segment 0 bases; nucleotides outside the gene matches: 8. The CDR3 loop reads CASRAGTASSYEQYF. CDR3 nucleotides: TGTGCCAGCAGAGCCGGGACAGCGAGCTCCTACGAGCAGTACTTC.

This chain connects TRBV3-1 (or the pseudogene TRBV3-2) to TRBJ2-7; D uncertain. This CDR3 comprises 13 residues. Germline-derived CDR1 and CDR2 are LGHDT and YNNKEL (reference sequence). Trimming pared 3 bases from V and 4 bases from J, leaving 10 bases between. The CDR3 reads CASSQAVFYEQYF. In DNA, the CDR3 is TGTGCCAGCAGCCAGGCAGTATTTTACGAGCAGTACTTC.

The J gene is TRBJ2-1, the V gene TRBV7-2, with 8 bases lining up with TRBD2. Germline CDR1 reads SGHTA; CDR2 reads FQGNSA. With V trimmed by 0 bases and J by 2 bases, 3 bases remained unmatched. This CDR3 is built from 16 residues. The CDR3 DNA reads TGTGCCAGCAGCTTAGCGGGACTAGATCCCTACAATGAGCAGTTCTTC. Translated, it gives CASSLAGLDPYNEQFF.

This chain joins TRBV3-1 (or the pseudogene TRBV3-2) and TRBJ2-2; no clear D. Germline V gene data show CDR1 as LGHDT and CDR2 as YNNKEL (reference sequence). There are 12 residues in the CDR3. The V and J ends lost 1 base and 8 bases respectively, with 5 bases between them. In DNA form, the CDR3 reads TGTGCCAGCAGCCAAGGGCCGGGGGAGCTGTTTTTT. Translation: CASSQGPGELFF.

The genes are TRBV6-5 and TRBJ1-5, with TRBD1 identical over 7 bases. With 6 bases clipped from V and 5 bases from J, the junction kept 7 bases outside the gene matches. From germline, CDR1 is MNHEY and CDR2 SVGAGI. This CDR3 spans 14 amino acids. For the CDR3, the DNA is TGTGCCAGCAGGGCCGGACAGGTCGATCAGCCCCAGCATTTT. Translated: CASRAGQVDQPQHF.

This rearrangement joins TRBV15 to TRBJ1-5; 8 bases agree with TRBD1. CDR3 length equals 16 residues. Trimming cost V 1 base and J 6 bases; bases outside gene matches: 8. Germline values: CDR1 LNHNV, CDR2 YYDKDF (reference sequence). The CDR3 sequence is CATSRATGEEGQPQHF. The CDR3, as DNA: TGTGCCACCAGCAGAGCGACAGGGGAGGAAGGTCAGCCCCAGCATTTT.

In its sample, this clone was seen a few times. The V gene is TRBV20-1, the J gene TRBJ1-3; D remains unclear. Germline CDR1 DFQATT, CDR2 SNEGSKA (reference sequence). The CDR3 covers 11 residues. Deletions cut 4 bases from V and 4 bases from J, with 5 bases between. CDR3 amino acids: CSAIMGNTIYF. In DNA, the CDR3 is TGCAGTGCTATAATGGGAAACACCATATATTTT.

This sequence joins TRBV10-1 and TRBJ2-3; 7 bases agree with TRBD2. CDR1 is WNHNN, CDR2 SYGVQD, per germline (reference sequence). This CDR3 comprises 14 residues. V trimming: 10 bases; J trimming: 6 bases; junction bases outside the gene matches: 13. CDR3 amino acids: CATNQAGIGDTQYF. The DNA of the CDR3 is TGCGCCACTAACCAAGCGGGAATTGGGGATACGCAGTATTTT.

This rearrangement joins TRBV13 to TRBJ2-5, with 7 bases matching TRBD1. Per germline, CDR1 PRHDT and CDR2 FYEKMQ (reference sequence). CDR3 length: 15 amino acids. V lost 5 bases and J lost 0; bases outside the gene matches: 6. CDR3 sequence: CASSVDQGDQETQYF. DNA for the CDR3: TGTGCCAGCAGCGTGGACCAGGGGGACCAAGAGACCCAGTACTTC.

The chain uses TRBV5-1 and TRBJ2-7, with a weak D call TRBD1 (5 bases). V gave up 0 bases and J gave up 7 bases, with 20 bases separating them. This CDR3 spans 16 amino acids. CDR1 is SGHRS, CDR2 YFSETQ, per germline. The CDR3 coding sequence is TGCGCCAGCAGCTTGGATGGCGGTTATACCAAGGGGGAGCAGTACTTC. It encodes CASSLDGGYTKGEQYF.

The chain has TRBV5-4 and TRBJ2-5; 7 nucleotides line up with TRBD1. This CDR3 has 15 residues. Trimming at V came to 4 bases and at J to 0 bases, leaving 6 bases not matched to a gene. CDR1 and CDR2 from the germline V gene are SGHNT and YYREEE (reference sequence). The CDR3 region is CASSRDSLYQETQYF. The CDR3 DNA reads as TGTGCCAGCAGCAGGGACAGCTTGTACCAAGAGACCCAGTACTTC.

The chain employs TRBV6-1 and TRBJ1-4; TRBD1 matches at 7 bases. The CDR3 totals 17 residues. V shed 2 bases, J shed 5 bases, and the junction held 11 bases outside the gene matches. Germline CDR1 reads MNHNS; CDR2 reads SASEGT. DNA for the CDR3: TGTGCCAGCAGTGAAAACGTCGGGGACAGTACGAATGAAAAACTGTTTTTT. Protein product: CASSENVGDSTNEKLFF.

With respect to this clone: Its ends do not fully match the called genes, so a read error is possible. The sample holds other DNA sequences that translate to the same CDR3. The chain uses TRBV30 and TRBJ2-1, with 10 bases that match TRBD1. Germline assignment: CDR1 GTSNPN and CDR2 SVGIG (reference sequence). CDR3 length equals 15 residues. The CDR3: CAWSLGTGDSNEQFF. In nucleotides, the CDR3 is TGTGCCTGGAGCCTCGGGACAGGGGACTCCAATGAACAGTTCTTC.

This sequence joins TRBV28 and TRBJ1-2; no firm D call. With 3 bases removed from V and 8 bases from J, the gap between germline ends came to 19 bases. Germline V lookup: CDR1 MDHEN, CDR2 SYDVKM. CDR3 length equals 15 residues. In DNA, the CDR3 is TGTGCCAGCAGTTTTGGAGACTTACGGGTGAGGGGCTACACCTTC. It codes for CASSFGDLRVRGYTF.

The V gene is TRBV3-1 (or the pseudogene TRBV3-2), the J gene TRBJ2-7; D remains ambiguous. The germline gives CDR1 LGHDT, CDR2 YNNKEL (reference sequence). Trimming pared 3 bases from V and 5 bases from J, leaving 5 bases between. This CDR3 spans 11 amino acids. CDR3 bases: TGTGCCAGCAGCCAGGGCCACGAGCAGTACTTC. Its translation: CASSQGHEQYF.

This clone has just a few counts. This chain joins TRBV9 and TRBJ1-4; 7 nucleotides align to TRBD1. The CDR3 runs 14 residues. The V and J ends lost 3 bases and 8 bases, in that order; junction bases with no gene match: 7. Per germline, CDR1 SGDLS and CDR2 YYNGEE. This CDR3 is CASSDQTGPEKLFF. In DNA form, the CDR3 reads TGTGCCAGCAGCGACCAGACAGGGCCCGAAAAACTGTTTTTT.

The table lists this clone with a count of one. This rearrangement joins TRBV7-8 to TRBJ2-1; D is ambiguous. The germline V and J ends were trimmed by 3 bases and 9 bases, with 6 bases remaining between them. The CDR3 runs 11 residues. Per germline, CDR1 SGHVS and CDR2 FQNEAQ. The CDR3 DNA follows: TGTGCCAGCAGCTTTAACTCTGAGCAGTTCTTC. It translates to CASSFNSEQFF.

This clone has more than one count but fewer than ten. This chain connects TRBV5-1 to TRBJ2-1, with D possibly being TRBD2 (5 bases). The V end was cut by 1 base, the J end by 8 bases, with 19 bases between. The CDR3 covers 16 residues. Germline values: CDR1 SGHRS, CDR2 YFSETQ. The CDR3 region is CASSLIANLIGDEQFF. In DNA form, the CDR3 reads TGCGCCAGCAGCTTGATAGCGAACCTCATTGGCGATGAGCAGTTCTTC.

The chain uses TRBV21-1 and TRBJ2-3; TRBD1 was called by the table and not checked on the DNA. TRBV21-1 is a pseudogene locus. The CDR3 runs 15 residues. In nucleotides, the CDR3 is TGTGCCAGCAGCGAACCGGACAGGCTCCAGGATACGCAGTATTTT. Protein product: CASSEPDRLQDTQYF.

This clone occurred a few times. V usage is TRBV19 and J usage is TRBJ1-2, with TRBD1 as a possible D gene (5 bases). Trimming pared 1 base from V and 0 bases from J, leaving 9 bases between. The CDR3 totals 15 residues. The germline CDR1 and CDR2 sequences are LNHDA and SQIVND (reference sequence). The CDR3 nucleotides read TGTGCCAGTAGTATAGCAGGGTTTTCTAACTATGGCTACACCTTC. This encodes CASSIAGFSNYGYTF.